This T cell receptor beta chain was sequenced for a study of technical replicates of blood from a handful of donors. This CDR3 is 17 amino acids long. Germline V CDR1 and CDR2: SGHRS, YFSETQ. Trimming removed 1 base from V and 3 bases from J; junction bases left unmatched: 11. Libraries were prepared by immunoSEQ multiplex PCR; TCRdb keeps only in-frame clonotypes and omits some of them. The repertoire holds about 81,000 clones, almost 96% seen once, with around 0.37% in the top ten. The chain combines TRBV5-1 with TRBJ2-3; 7 bases fit TRBD2. The TCR comes from a human donor in good health. Sequenced material: T cells isolated from PBMCs. Written as DNA, the CDR3 is TGCGCCAGCAGCTTGCAAGGTTTCGGTAGCGGGACAGATACGCAGTATTTT. This sequence encodes CASSLQGFGSGTDTQYF.